Listed here are 24 T cell receptor beta chains from one sample, sequenced in a study of metastatic and nonmetastatic thyroid tumors. TCRdb re-analyzed the PCR reads using MiXCR. The sample shows approximately 12,000 clones, about 23% of them seen only once. Not a single patient had been given any form of treatment at any point before undergoing thyroid surgery. Input material: blood. The receptors were sampled from a female donor with papillary thyroid cancer or a benign thyroid nodule (not recorded which). Some clones in this sample may be carry-over from other donors' samples.

This clone has ten or more counts. The chain combines TRBV11-2 with TRBJ1-3, with D possibly matching TRBD1 (5 bases). Germline-derived CDR1 and CDR2 are SGHAT and FQNNGV. V lost 4 bases to trimming and J lost 0 bases, with 16 bases between them. This CDR3 spans 17 amino acids. The CDR3 sequence is CASSWPSGGSSGNTIYF. CDR3 coding DNA: TGTGCCAGCAGCTGGCCCTCGGGGGGGAGCTCTGGAAACACCATATATTTT. Looking up the rest from reference TRBV11-2 and TRBJ1-3 gives the full variable domain: EAGVAQSPRYKIIEKRQSVAFWCNPISGHATLYWYQQILGQGPKLLIQFQNNGVVDDSQLPKDRFSAERLKGVDSTLKIQPAKLEDSAVYLCASSWPSGGSSGNTIYFGEGSWLTVV.

This clone came up many times. V and J are TRBV3-1 and TRBJ1-1; possibly TRBD1 for D (6 bases). Trimming took 1 base from V and 5 from J, leaving 17 bases between them. Germline CDR1 is LGHDT and CDR2 is YNNKEL (reference sequence). This CDR3 is 16 amino acids long. For the CDR3, the DNA is TGTGCCAGCAGCCAAGCCTACTGGGGGGCCCGGACTGAAGCTTTCTTT. It specifies CASSQAYWGARTEAFF.

This clone was detected many times. This may stem from a read error, because a much larger clone lies one nucleotide away. The rearrangement links TRBV6-1 to TRBJ1-1, with TRBD1 matching 8 bases. Per germline, CDR1 MNHNS and CDR2 SASEGT. Trimming cost V 5 bases and J 1 base; bases outside gene matches: 3. The CDR3 runs 14 residues. In DNA form, the CDR3 reads TGTGCCAGCAGTAACAGGGGGTGGAACACTGAAGCTTTCTTT. Encoded protein: CASSNRGWNTEAFF.

This clone has at least ten counts. The chain joins TRBV20-1 to TRBJ2-3; D ambiguous. Germline V gene lookup returns CDR1 DFQATT and CDR2 SNEGSKA (reference sequence). V was clipped by 5 bases and J by 4 bases, with 16 bases between them. This CDR3 is 14 amino acids long. In DNA form, the CDR3 reads TGCAGTGCTCATAAATCGGTGGTCGCAGATACGCAGTATTTT. As protein: CSAHKSVVADTQYF.

This clone is categorized as medium-sized. The chain joins TRBV12-3 or TRBV12-4 to TRBJ2-1; 7 bases are shared with TRBD2. The V gene end was trimmed by 6 bases and the J gene end by 6 bases; junction bases not matched to a gene: 17. This CDR3 has 17 residues. This chain's CDR3 is CASSRWARLASGNEQFF. DNA for the CDR3: TGTGCCAGCAGCCGCTGGGCCCGACTAGCATCGGGCAATGAGCAGTTCTTC.

This clone occurred many times. The chain employs TRBV7-2 and TRBJ1-1; possibly TRBD1 for D (5 bases). The CDR3 runs to 15 residues. Germline values: CDR1 SGHTA, CDR2 FQGNSA. V gave up 6 bases and J gave up 1 base, with 15 bases separating them. The CDR3 reads CASREGMLKNTEAFF. As DNA, the CDR3 is TGTGCCAGCAGAGAGGGGATGCTTAAGAACACTGAAGCTTTCTTT.

The rearrangement uses TRBV20-1 and TRBJ2-7, with D unclear. This CDR3 region has 11 residues. V was clipped by 5 bases and J by 7 bases, with 12 bases between them. CDR1 is DFQATT, CDR2 SNEGSKA, per germline (reference sequence). The CDR3: CSASDGYEQYF. The CDR3 DNA is TGCAGTGCTTCCGACGGTTATGAGCAGTACTTC.

V is TRBV28 and J is TRBJ2-7; 8 nucleotides align to TRBD2. Germline V gene lookup returns CDR1 MDHEN and CDR2 SYDVKM. V shed 5 bases, J shed 7 bases, and the junction held 10 bases outside the gene matches. The CDR3 runs to 14 residues. The CDR3 coding sequence is TGTGCCAGCAGTCTTTCGGGGGGGGGACGAGAGCAGTACTTC. The encoded protein is CASSLSGGGREQYF.

The chain couples TRBV6-2 or TRBV6-3 to TRBJ1-6; D gene unclear. V lost 2 bases and J lost 1, with 6 bases in between. Germline CDR1 MNHEY, CDR2 SVGEGT. CDR3 length: 15 residues. CDR3 sequence: CASSYAVSYNSPLHF. CDR3 sequence (DNA): TGTGCCAGCAGTTACGCGGTTTCCTATAATTCACCCCTCCACTTT.

This clone was detected a few times. An end of the junction does not agree with germline; a read error may underlie this. The rearrangement joins TRBV12-3 or TRBV12-4 to TRBJ1-6, with D possibly being TRBD1 (5 bases). This CDR3 is built from 15 residues. In DNA form, the CDR3 reads TGTGCCAGCAGTCTAGCAGCGGGGGGGAATTCACCCCTCCACTTT. It yields the protein CASSLAAGGNSPLHF.

This clone is medium-sized by share. The CDR3 loop reads CASSLRQGNTEAFF. The CDR3 bases are TGTGCCAGCAGCCTCAGACAGGGGAACACTGAAGCTTTCTTT. The V call is TRBV6-1, the J call TRBJ1-1, with 7 bases identical to TRBD1. CDR1 and CDR2 from the germline V gene are MNHNS and SASEGT. The V and J ends lost 6 bases and 1 base, in that order; junction bases with no gene match: 5. The length of the CDR3 is 14 residues.

By share, this clone counts as medium-sized. This chain uses TRBV19 with TRBJ1-2, with TRBD1 identical over 10 bases. The germline CDR1 and CDR2 sequences are LNHDA and SQIVND (reference sequence). The V segment lost 6 bases and the J segment 3 bases; nucleotides outside the gene matches: 4. The CDR3 contains 14 residues. This chain's CDR3 is CASSPGTGDYGYTF. CDR3 coding DNA: TGTGCCAGTAGCCCCGGGACAGGGGACTATGGCTACACCTTC.

V and J are TRBV11-2 and TRBJ1-2; 7 bases align to TRBD1. This CDR3 has 15 residues. CDR1 is SGHAT, CDR2 FQNNGV, per germline. The trim removed 1 base at V and 7 bases at J, leaving 9 bases unmatched. Here the CDR3 reads CASSLVPQGLGGYTF. DNA of the CDR3: TGTGCCAGCAGCTTAGTCCCACAGGGGTTAGGTGGCTACACCTTC.

This clone showed up many times. This rearrangement joins TRBV4-1 to TRBJ1-3; D is possibly TRBD1 (5 bases). CDR1 is MGHRA, CDR2 YSYEKL, per germline. V was cut by 0 bases and J by 1 base, with 10 bases left in between. CDR3 length: 16 residues. The CDR3 nucleotides read TGCGCCAGCAGCCAAGATCCCCCAGGGTCTGGAAACACCATATATTTT. Its translation is CASSQDPPGSGNTIYF.

By proportion, this clone is medium-sized. The chain uses TRBV24-1 and TRBJ2-1, with 7 bases identical to TRBD1. J was trimmed by 5 bases and V by 2 bases; bases with no gene match: 5. The CDR3 is 15 residues long. The germline V gene encodes CDR1 KGHDR and CDR2 SFDVKD. In DNA form, the CDR3 reads TGTGCCACCAGTGATTACCCAACAGGGGACAATGAGCAGTTCTTC. It specifies CATSDYPTGDNEQFF.

This clone has a handful of counts. The chain combines TRBV27 with TRBJ1-5, with 9 nucleotides matching TRBD1. The CDR3 totals 14 residues. CDR1 and CDR2 (germline): MNHEY, SMNVEV (reference sequence). Losses at the gene ends were 6 bases for V and 9 bases for J; bases not matched to a gene: 9. CDR3 residues: CASRNTGGGWPQHF. In DNA, the CDR3 is TGTGCCAGCAGAAACACAGGGGGCGGGTGGCCCCAGCATTTT.

This chain uses TRBV5-1 with TRBJ1-2, with unresolved D. Germline CDR1 is SGHRS and CDR2 is YFSETQ. The CDR3 contains 14 residues. V lost 3 bases and J lost 6, with 15 bases in between. The chain's CDR3 is CASSSTRTSNGYTF. CDR3 bases: TGCGCCAGCAGCTCGACTCGTACCTCCAATGGCTACACCTTC.

This clone was picked up many times. The chain links TRBV20-1 to TRBJ2-1; D gene ambiguous. Trimming stripped 4 bases from V and 10 bases from J, with 8 bases between. In germline, CDR1 is DFQATT, CDR2 SNEGSKA (reference sequence). There are 10 residues in the CDR3. The DNA for the CDR3 is TGCAGTGCTATTCAAGAAGAGCAGTTCTTC. Its translation is CSAIQEEQFF.

This clone was observed a few times. The J gene is TRBJ1-5, the V gene TRBV2; possible D gene TRBD1, 5 bases. V was pared by 5 bases and J by 3 bases, with 11 bases between. The CDR3 loop spans 14 amino acids. Germline V gene data show CDR1 as SNHLY and CDR2 as FYNNEI. In DNA, the CDR3 is TGTGCCAGCAGTAACCTGGGGACCAATCAGCCCCAGCATTTT. This encodes CASSNLGTNQPQHF.

This clone is medium-sized by share. The gene calls are TRBV6-1 and TRBJ2-3, with 11 bases that match TRBD2. Germline assignment: CDR1 MNHNS and CDR2 SASEGT. The CDR3 covers 15 residues. V shed 4 bases, J shed 4 bases, and the junction held 4 bases outside the gene matches. The CDR3 spells CASSGGSGGADTQYF. The CDR3 coding sequence is TGTGCCAGCAGTGGCGGTAGCGGGGGGGCAGATACGCAGTATTTT.

With regard to this clone: This could be a read error, since a much larger clone is one nucleotide away. Other DNA sequences from this sample encode an identical CDR3 as well. The chain employs TRBV7-9 and TRBJ2-2, with D possibly matching TRBD2 (5 bases). The CDR3 is 15 residues long. V was shortened by 8 bases and J by 0 bases, with 13 bases between the two germline ends. Germline V gene data show CDR1 as SEHNR and CDR2 as FQNEAQ (reference sequence). The CDR3 coding sequence is TGTGCCAGCGGCGACCTAGCATCGAACACCGGGGAGCTGTTTTTT. Translated, it gives CASGDLASNTGELFF.

This clone was counted a single time. This rearrangement joins TRBV20-1 to TRBJ1-1, with D possibly being TRBD1 (6 bases). The CDR3 is 14 residues long. V lost 6 bases and J lost 1, with 15 bases in between. Germline loops: CDR1 DFQATT, CDR2 SNEGSKA (reference sequence). CDR3 region: CSAKRGDRNTEAFF. The DNA of the CDR3 is TGCAGTGCAAAAAGGGGGGACCGGAACACTGAAGCTTTCTTT.

This clone was counted at least ten times. V usage is TRBV20-1 and J usage is TRBJ2-3, with D maybe TRBD2 (5 bases). Trimming stripped 3 bases from V and 2 bases from J, with 18 bases between. This CDR3 comprises 16 residues. Germline V gene sequence: CDR1 DFQATT, CDR2 SNEGSKA (reference sequence). The CDR3 DNA reads as TGCAGTGCTAGTAACAGCGGAAGACGCCTCACAGATACGCAGTATTTT. As protein: CSASNSGRRLTDTQYF.

This clone was picked up one time. The CDR3 reads CASSPWTVQETQYF. DNA for the CDR3: TGTGCCAGCAGTCCTTGGACAGTTCAAGAGACCCAGTACTTC. V usage is TRBV6-2 or TRBV6-3 and J usage is TRBJ2-5; a weak D match, TRBD1 (6 bases). V was trimmed by 5 bases and J by 2 bases, leaving 12 bases between them. CDR1 and CDR2 from the germline V gene are MNHEY and SVGEGT. This CDR3 contains 14 residues.